The clone carrying this T cell receptor beta chain was counted only a few times. Unique molecular identifiers were used to barcode this TCRbeta library. In TCRdb, the PCR reads were re-called with MiXCR into one record per CDR3 protein. The top ten hold approximately 3.9% of the sample, which has 360,000 or so distinct CDR3 sequences, about a fifth seen once. The V and J ends lost 6 bases and 1 base respectively, with 13 bases between them. The CDR3 loop spans 15 amino acids. In germline, CDR1 is MDHEN, CDR2 SYDVKM. This entry is derived from a study of T-cell reconstitution after alpha-beta-depleted transplantation in children.

The source of this sequence is a human donor who donated a stem cell graft to a child with acute myeloid leukemia. Sequenced material: PBMCs from the stem cell graft donor, taken from the stem cell graft. V and J are TRBV28 and TRBJ2-1; tentatively, D is TRBD2 (5 bases). CDR3 bases: TGTGCCAGCAGAGAGCGGAAAGTTTCCTACAATGAGCAGTTCTTC. Amino acids: CASRERKVSYNEQFF.